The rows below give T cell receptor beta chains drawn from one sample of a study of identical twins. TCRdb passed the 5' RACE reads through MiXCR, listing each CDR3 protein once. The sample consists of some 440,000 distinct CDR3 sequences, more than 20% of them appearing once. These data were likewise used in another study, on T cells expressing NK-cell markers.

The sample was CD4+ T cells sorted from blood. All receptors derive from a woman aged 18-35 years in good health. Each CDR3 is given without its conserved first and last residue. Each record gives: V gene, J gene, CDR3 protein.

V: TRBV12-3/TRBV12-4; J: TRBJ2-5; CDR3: ASSGGSKETQY
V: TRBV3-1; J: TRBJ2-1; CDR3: ASSQGGLAGWALGNEQF
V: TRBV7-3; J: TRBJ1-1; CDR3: ASSLSTYAEAF
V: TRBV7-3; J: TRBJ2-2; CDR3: ASSLDRTTGELF
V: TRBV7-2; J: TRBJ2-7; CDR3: ASSLDIGYYEQY
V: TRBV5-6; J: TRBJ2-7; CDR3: ASSLQGAEGQY
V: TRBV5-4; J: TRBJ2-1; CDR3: ASSPRVSYNEQF
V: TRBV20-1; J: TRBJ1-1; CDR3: SASLAGVVSF
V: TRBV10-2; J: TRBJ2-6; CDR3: ASSERTAGANVLT
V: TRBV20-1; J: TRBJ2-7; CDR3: SARLLGAEQY
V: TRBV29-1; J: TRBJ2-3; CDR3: SVARGPDTQY
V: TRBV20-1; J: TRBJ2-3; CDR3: SASRGDTQY
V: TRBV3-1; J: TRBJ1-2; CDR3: ASSHTYGYT
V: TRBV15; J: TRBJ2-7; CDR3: ATSLGGGSYEQY
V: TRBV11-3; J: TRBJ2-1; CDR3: ASSLDRGGDEQF
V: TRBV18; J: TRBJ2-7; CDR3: ASSPATGSFEQY
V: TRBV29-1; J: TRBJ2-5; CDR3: SGRPTGLETQY
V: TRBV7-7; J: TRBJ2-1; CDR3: ASSTGIYNEQF
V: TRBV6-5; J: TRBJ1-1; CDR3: ASSYSTGGEGEAF
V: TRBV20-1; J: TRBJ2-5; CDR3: SASPTGAWQETQY
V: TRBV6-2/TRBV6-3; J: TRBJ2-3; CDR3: ASATAADTQY
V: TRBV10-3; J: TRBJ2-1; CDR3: AISGAGGYEQF
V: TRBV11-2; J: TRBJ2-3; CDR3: ASSLELGRWTDTQY
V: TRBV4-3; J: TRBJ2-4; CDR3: ASSQAGLAGIQY
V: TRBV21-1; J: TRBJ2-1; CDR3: ASSTFFDTYNEQF
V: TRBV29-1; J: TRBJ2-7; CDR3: SGGDRDLGEQY
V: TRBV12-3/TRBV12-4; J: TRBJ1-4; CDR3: ASSRQGVNEKLF
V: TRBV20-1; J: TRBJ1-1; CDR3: SAETQNTEAF
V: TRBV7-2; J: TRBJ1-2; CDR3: ASSLKVYGYT
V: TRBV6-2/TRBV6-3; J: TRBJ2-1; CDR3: ASSLFRGGEQF
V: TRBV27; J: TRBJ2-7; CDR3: ASRRGLSSYEQY
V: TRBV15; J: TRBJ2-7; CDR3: ATSSGTGEYEQY
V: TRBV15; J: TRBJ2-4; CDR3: ATSRVAGVQNIQY
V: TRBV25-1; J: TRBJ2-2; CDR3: ASKAAGAGELF
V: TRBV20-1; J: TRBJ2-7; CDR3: SARNRDYEQY
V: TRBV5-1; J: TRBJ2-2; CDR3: ASSPGHQFGELF
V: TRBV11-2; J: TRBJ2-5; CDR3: ASSLETGTAKLKKETQY
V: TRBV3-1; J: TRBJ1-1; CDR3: ASSPARGVNTEAF
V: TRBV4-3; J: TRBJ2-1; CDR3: ASREEGNRYNEQF
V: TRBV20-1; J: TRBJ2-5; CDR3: SARDDLGETQY
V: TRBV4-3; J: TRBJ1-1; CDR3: ASSQDFSTEAF
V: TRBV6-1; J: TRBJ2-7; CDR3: ASRRAEPYEQY
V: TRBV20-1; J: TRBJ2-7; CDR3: SARGGSTAYEQY
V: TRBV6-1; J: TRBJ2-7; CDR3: ASSEGLSYEQY
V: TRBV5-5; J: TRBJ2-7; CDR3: ASSSAGRGTYEQY
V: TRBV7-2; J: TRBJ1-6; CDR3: ASSLDREGSPLH